Below are 27 T cell receptor beta chains sequenced from a single sample in a study of blood T cell repertoires in COVID-19. Sequencing used immunoSEQ multiplex PCR; TCRdb keeps in-frame clones, though not all of them. The table shows around 700,000 clones, with over 80% occurring only once. Material: peripheral blood. Receptors originate from a woman aged 18-35 years with acute or convalescent COVID-19.

The chain is built from TRBV4-3 and TRBJ2-7; D ambiguous. Germline CDR1 reads LGHNA; CDR2 reads YSLEER. The V end was cut by 0 bases, the J end by 2 bases, with 11 bases between. The CDR3 has 15 amino acids. Here the CDR3 DNA reads TGCGCCAGCAGCCAAGACAACGTTGGGCCCTACGAGCAGTACTTC. Its translation: CASSQDNVGPYEQYF.

This chain joins TRBV2 and TRBJ1-4, with a tentative D call TRBD1 (5 bases). V was pared by 1 base and J by 0 bases, with 6 bases between. Germline assignment: CDR1 SNHLY and CDR2 FYNNEI. The CDR3 has 15 amino acids. CDR3 region: CASSEEGATNEKLFF. Written as DNA, the CDR3 is TGTGCCAGCAGTGAAGAAGGGGCAACTAATGAAAAACTGTTTTTT. The whole variable domain, remainder taken from reference TRBV2 and TRBJ1-4, is EPEVTQTPSHQVTQMGQEVILRCVPISNHLYFYWYRQILGQKVEFLVSFYNNEISEKSEIFDDQFSVERPDGSNFTLKIRSTKLEDSAMYFCASSEEGATNEKLFFGSGTQLSVL.

The chain carries TRBV2 and TRBJ1-2; D is perhaps TRBD1 (6 bases). The germline V gene has CDR1 SNHLY and CDR2 FYNNEI. V lost 8 bases to trimming and J lost 2 bases, with 15 bases between them. The CDR3 covers 14 residues. CDR3 loop: CASVGGAGNYGYTF. The CDR3 DNA reads TGTGCCAGCGTGGGGGGGGCAGGCAACTATGGCTACACCTTC.

The chain recombines TRBV11-2 with TRBJ2-1, with 9 bases that match TRBD1. Looked up from germline, CDR1 is SGHAT and CDR2 is FQNNGV. The CDR3 has 15 amino acids. The V gene end was trimmed by 6 bases and the J gene end by 15 bases; junction bases not matched to a gene: 18. CDR3 nucleotides: TGTGCCAGCAGGAAACCCGGACGGGACAGGGAGGAACGGTTCTTC. Amino acid sequence: CASRKPGRDREERFF.

The chain couples TRBV19 to TRBJ2-2; weak D call: TRBD2 (6 bases). Trimming removed 6 bases at V and 6 bases at J, with 14 bases between. The CDR3 has 14 amino acids. The germline gives CDR1 LNHDA, CDR2 SQIVND (reference sequence). The CDR3 coding sequence is TGTGCCAGTAGCATGGGGGGTCGGCCCGGGGAGCTGTTTTTT. This translates into CASSMGGRPGELFF.

In its sample, this clone was seen a few times. V usage is TRBV4-1 and J usage is TRBJ1-3; a possible D gene is TRBD1 (6 bases). The CDR3 is 17 amino acids. Germline loops: CDR1 MGHRA, CDR2 YSYEKL. V lost 4 bases and J lost 6, with 22 bases in between. The CDR3 nucleotides read TGCGCCAGCAGCCGCTTACAGGGTTCAGAACCCTCAAACACCATATATTTT. Its protein product is CASSRLQGSEPSNTIYF.

This clone was picked up a small number of times. The chain joins TRBV4-1 to TRBJ1-5; D possibly corresponds to TRBD1 (6 bases). Germline CDR1 reads MGHRA; CDR2 reads YSYEKL. Deletions cut 0 bases from V and 4 bases from J, with 13 bases between. CDR3 length: 16 residues. Here the CDR3 reads CASSQETDSGNQPQHF. The DNA of the CDR3 is TGCGCCAGCAGCCAAGAAACGGACAGTGGGAATCAGCCCCAGCATTTT.

The rearrangement uses TRBV29-1 and TRBJ1-1; 10 bases match TRBD1. The V segment lost 3 bases and the J segment 2 bases; nucleotides outside the gene matches: 6. Germline V gene sequence: CDR1 SQVTM, CDR2 ANQGSEA. This CDR3 has 15 residues. DNA for the CDR3: TGCAGCGTTGAGGGGACAGGGGTTTTAAACACTGAAGCTTTCTTT. This encodes CSVEGTGVLNTEAFF.

The V and J genes are TRBV3-1 (or the pseudogene TRBV3-2) and TRBJ1-6; no clear D. The length of the CDR3 is 16 residues. CDR1 is LGHDT, CDR2 YNNKEL, per germline (reference sequence). V was pared by 2 bases and J by 6 bases, with 14 bases between. This CDR3 reads CASSQSVALFNSPLHF. In DNA form, the CDR3 reads TGTGCCAGCAGCCAAAGTGTAGCGCTGTTTAATTCACCCCTCCACTTT.

The chain uses TRBV30 and TRBJ1-1; D not certain. With 2 bases removed from V and 1 base from J, the gap between germline ends came to 8 bases. Looked up from germline, CDR1 is GTSNPN and CDR2 is SVGIG (reference sequence). The CDR3 runs to 13 residues. The CDR3 here is CAWSRTSNTEAFF. CDR3 DNA sequence: TGTGCCTGGAGTCGGACTTCGAACACTGAAGCTTTCTTT.

This chain connects TRBV3-1 (or the pseudogene TRBV3-2) to TRBJ2-3; 9 bases are shared with TRBD1. Looked up from germline, CDR1 is LGHDT and CDR2 is YNNKEL (reference sequence). The CDR3 extends over 16 amino acids. V dropped 4 bases and J dropped 5; count of bases not matched to a gene: 10. This chain's CDR3 is CASSLLTGGAKDTQYF. CDR3 nucleotides: TGTGCCAGCAGCCTCTTAACAGGGGGCGCCAAAGATACGCAGTATTTT.

The table lists this clone with a count of one. The rearrangement joins TRBV19 to TRBJ1-1, with 9 bases aligning to TRBD1. CDR3 length: 14 amino acids. J was trimmed by 6 bases and V by 5 bases; bases with no gene match: 7. CDR1 and CDR2 (germline): LNHDA, SQIVND (reference sequence). The CDR3 spells CASSPWTGESEAFF. The CDR3 DNA is TGTGCCAGTAGTCCCTGGACAGGGGAATCTGAAGCTTTCTTT.

This clone was seen once. This chain connects TRBV9 to TRBJ2-7; 8 nucleotides match TRBD2. The CDR3 spans 15 residues. After removal of 2 bases from V and 3 bases from J, the junction contained 7 bases not matched to a gene. Looked up from germline, CDR1 is SGDLS and CDR2 is YYNGEE. As DNA, the CDR3 is TGTGCCAGCAGCGTCAGCGGGGGTCCCTTCTACGAGCAGTACTTC. Protein: CASSVSGGPFYEQYF.

The chain joins TRBV4-2 to TRBJ1-3; possible D gene TRBD1, 5 bases. Germline CDR1 is LGHNA and CDR2 is YNFKEQ. The length of the CDR3 is 18 residues. V was pared by 2 bases and J by 4 bases, with 21 bases between. The DNA of the CDR3 is TGTGCCAGCAGCCAAAACCCCCTGGTGGGAGGGGCCGGAAACACCATATATTTT. This codes for CASSQNPLVGGAGNTIYF.

V is TRBV6-4 and J is TRBJ2-3, with 8 nucleotides matching TRBD2. The trim removed 6 bases at V and 0 bases at J, leaving 5 bases unmatched. This CDR3 spans 15 amino acids. Germline CDR1 MRHNA, CDR2 SNTAGT. The CDR3 DNA is TGTGCCAGCAGAGAATCTAGCGGGAGCACAGATACGCAGTATTTT. Protein product: CASRESSGSTDTQYF.

The V gene is TRBV30, the J gene TRBJ1-4, with D maybe TRBD1 (6 bases). Trimming cost V 1 base and J 4 bases, with 16 bases left between them. The CDR3 loop spans 16 amino acids. The germline gives CDR1 GTSNPN, CDR2 SVGIG (reference sequence). DNA of the CDR3: TGTGCCTGGAGTGCCGGACAGTTCTCCCGTAATGAAAAACTGTTTTTT. Its protein product is CAWSAGQFSRNEKLFF.

V gene TRBV29-1 combines with J gene TRBJ1-5, with D possibly TRBD1 on 5 matching bases. The germline V gene has CDR1 SQVTM and CDR2 ANQGSEA. This CDR3 contains 14 residues. Trimming left V 5 bases short and J 0 bases short, with 11 bases between. The CDR3 spells CSVQGGNSNQPQHF. CDR3 DNA: TGCAGCGTTCAGGGTGGGAATAGCAATCAGCCCCAGCATTTT.

This clone was seen a single time. This chain uses TRBV19 with TRBJ1-1, with 8 nucleotides matching TRBD1. CDR1 LNHDA and CDR2 SQIVND come from the germline V gene (reference sequence). The CDR3 has 17 amino acids. V lost 1 base to trimming and J lost 5 bases; unmatched junction nucleotides: 12. The CDR3 coding sequence is TGTGCCAGTAGTATAGGCCCTCGGACAGGGTGGGAAACTGAAGCTTTCTTT. It specifies CASSIGPRTGWETEAFF.

The chain links TRBV2 to TRBJ2-3, with a tentative D call TRBD1 (6 bases). The CDR3 is 13 amino acids. V was clipped by 6 bases and J by 3 bases, with 10 bases between them. The germline CDR1 and CDR2 sequences are SNHLY and FYNNEI. CDR3 sequence (DNA): TGTGCCAGCAGGACAGGAGGTACAGATACGCAGTATTTT. This sequence encodes CASRTGGTDTQYF.

The chain joins TRBV7-3 to TRBJ2-2, with 10 bases that match TRBD2. Germline V lookup: CDR1 SGHTA, CDR2 FQGTGA. This CDR3 comprises 16 residues. Germline trimming cut 4 bases from V and 4 bases from J; bases unmatched to any gene: 6. The CDR3 coding sequence is TGTGCCAGCAGCTCCTTAGCGGGGGGCCTCACCGGGGAGCTGTTTTTT. As protein: CASSSLAGGLTGELFF.

The CDR3 sequence: CAIPSGGGTGELFF. The CDR3 region has the DNA TGTGCCATCCCGTCCGGCGGGGGCACCGGGGAGCTGTTTTTT. The J gene is TRBJ2-2, the V gene TRBV10-3, with 7 bases identical to TRBD2. CDR1 and CDR2 from the germline V gene are ENHRY and SYGVKD. Trimming removed 8 bases from V and 4 bases from J; junction bases left unmatched: 7. The CDR3 has 14 residues.

As DNA, the CDR3 is TGTGCCAGCAGCTCGACAACTCTAGCGGGGGGTTACAATGAGCAGTTCTTC. It codes for CASSSTTLAGGYNEQFF. The rearrangement uses TRBV7-9 and TRBJ2-1, with 11 bases identical to TRBD2. Germline assignment: CDR1 SEHNR and CDR2 FQNEAQ (reference sequence). The V and J ends lost 4 bases and 4 bases, in that order; junction bases with no gene match: 9. The CDR3 sequence is 17 residues long.

The V call is TRBV2, the J call TRBJ2-1; D may be TRBD2 (6 bases). The CDR3 sequence is 18 residues long. V lost 6 bases and J 0 bases, leaving 21 bases between the germline ends. The germline gives CDR1 SNHLY, CDR2 FYNNEI. The DNA of the CDR3 is TGTGCCAGCAGACCACAGAGTGGAGGGGTTAGCTCCTACAATGAGCAGTTCTTC. Its translation: CASRPQSGGVSSYNEQFF. Filled out from reference TRBV2 and TRBJ2-1, the complete variable domain reads EPEVTQTPSHQVTQMGQEVILRCVPISNHLYFYWYRQILGQKVEFLVSFYNNEISEKSEIFDDQFSVERPDGSNFTLKIRSTKLEDSAMYFCASRPQSGGVSSYNEQFFGPGTRLTVL.

This clone occurred once. The chain employs TRBV5-1 and TRBJ1-1; 9 nucleotides line up with TRBD1. V lost 4 bases and J lost 2; bases outside the gene matches: 15. The CDR3 covers 18 residues. Germline V gives CDR1 SGHRS, CDR2 YFSETQ. DNA for the CDR3: TGCGCCAGCAGCCTCCAGGGCCTCACAGGGGGCTCAAACACTGAAGCTTTCTTT. Translation gives CASSLQGLTGGSNTEAFF.

This chain uses TRBV6-4 with TRBJ2-1; TRBD2 matches 11 bases. Germline V gene lookup returns CDR1 MRHNA and CDR2 SNTAGT. The CDR3 spans 15 residues. The J segment lost 6 bases and the V segment lost 3 bases, leaving 4 bases of the junction unmatched. CDR3: CASSESSGGTNEQFF. The CDR3 coding sequence is TGTGCCAGCAGTGAATCTAGCGGGGGGACCAATGAGCAGTTCTTC.

The rearrangement joins TRBV5-6 to TRBJ1-2; 8 bases map to TRBD1. V was clipped by 5 bases and J by 7 bases; unmatched bases: 4. The CDR3 is 12 residues long. CDR1 and CDR2 (germline): SGHDT, YYEEEE. The CDR3 is CASRTGGIGYTF. CDR3 in DNA: TGTGCCAGCAGAACAGGGGGTATTGGCTACACCTTC.

The CDR3 is CASSYSKTSTDTQYF. The CDR3 nucleotides read TGTGCCAGCAGTTACTCGAAAACTAGCACAGATACGCAGTATTTT. The genes are TRBV6-5 and TRBJ2-3; D remains ambiguous. V lost 0 bases and J lost 0, with 7 bases in between. CDR3 length equals 15 residues. CDR1 and CDR2 from the germline V gene are MNHEY and SVGAGI.